This T cell receptor beta chain was obtained from a study of T cell responses to AZD1222 COVID-19 vaccine. Study-wide results and caveats: Every sample of the repertoires postdated the peak T cell response. Most donors were white British and more were female, and clonal diversity was possibly underestimated.

V lost 2 bases and J lost 5, with 16 bases in between. Germline CDR1 reads SGHTA; CDR2 reads FQGNSA. This CDR3 is built from 16 residues. Remarks on this clone: The antigen is unknown.

Sequencing was performed with immunoSEQ multiplex PCR; in TCRdb, only in-frame clones are kept and a portion is missing. The sample lists some 87,000 clones; 75% to 90% were seen once. The J gene is TRBJ2-1, the V gene TRBV7-2; tentatively, D is TRBD1 or TRBD2 (6 bases each). This receptor was identified in an adult in good health. The specimen was peripheral blood, collected on day 0 of AZD1222 vaccination. The CDR3 here is CASSLSGGGLDNEQFF. The CDR3 coding sequence is TGTGCCAGCAGCTTATCAGGAGGGGGGTTGGACAATGAGCAGTTCTTC.